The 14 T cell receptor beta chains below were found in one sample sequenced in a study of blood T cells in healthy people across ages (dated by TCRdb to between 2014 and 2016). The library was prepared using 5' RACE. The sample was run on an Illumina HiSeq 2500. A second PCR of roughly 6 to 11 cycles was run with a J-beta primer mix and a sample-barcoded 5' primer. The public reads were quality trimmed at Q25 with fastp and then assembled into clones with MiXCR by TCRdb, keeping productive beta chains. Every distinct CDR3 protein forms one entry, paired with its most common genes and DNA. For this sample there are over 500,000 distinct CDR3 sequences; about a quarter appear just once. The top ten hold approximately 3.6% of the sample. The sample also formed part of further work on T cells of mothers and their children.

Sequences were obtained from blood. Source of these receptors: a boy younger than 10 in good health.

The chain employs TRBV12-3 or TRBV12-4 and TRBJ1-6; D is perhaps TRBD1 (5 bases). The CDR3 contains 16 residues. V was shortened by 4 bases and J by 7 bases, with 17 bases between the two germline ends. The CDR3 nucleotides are TGTGCCAGCAGTTGGGTCACAGGCTTATGGAATTCACCCCTCCACTTT. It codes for CASSWVTGLWNSPLHF.

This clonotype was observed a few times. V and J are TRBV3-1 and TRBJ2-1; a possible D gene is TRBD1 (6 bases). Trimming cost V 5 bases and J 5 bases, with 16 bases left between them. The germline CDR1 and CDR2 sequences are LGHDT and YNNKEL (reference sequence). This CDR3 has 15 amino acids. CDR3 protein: CASSSQGYPHNEQFF. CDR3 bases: TGTGCCAGCAGCTCTCAGGGGTATCCCCACAATGAGCAGTTCTTC.

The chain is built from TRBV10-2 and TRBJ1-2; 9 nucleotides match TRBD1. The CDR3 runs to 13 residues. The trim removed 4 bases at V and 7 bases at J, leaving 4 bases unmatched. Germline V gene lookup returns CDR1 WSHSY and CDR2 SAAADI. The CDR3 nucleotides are TGCGCCAGCAGTGTCATGACAGGGGGTGGCTACACCTTC. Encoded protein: CASSVMTGGGYTF.

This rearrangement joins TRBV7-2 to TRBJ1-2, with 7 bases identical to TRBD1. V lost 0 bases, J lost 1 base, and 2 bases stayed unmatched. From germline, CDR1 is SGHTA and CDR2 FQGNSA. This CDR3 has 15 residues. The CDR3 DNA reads TGTGCCAGCAGCTTAGCACAGGGGCTTAACTATGGCTACACCTTC. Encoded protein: CASSLAQGLNYGYTF. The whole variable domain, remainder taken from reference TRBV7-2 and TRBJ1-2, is GAGVSQSPSNKVTEKGKDVELRCDPISGHTALYWYRQSLGQGLEFLIYFQGNSAPDKSGLPSDRFSAERTGGSVSTLTIQRTQQEDSAVYLCASSLAQGLNYGYTFGSGTRLTVV.

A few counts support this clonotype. CDR3 nucleotides: TGTGCCAGCATCTGGGGGACGCAAGAGACCCAGTACTTC. Translation: CASIWGTQETQYF. The rearrangement links TRBV7-9 to TRBJ2-5, with D perhaps being TRBD1 or TRBD2 (5 bases each). The CDR3 runs 13 residues. Germline V CDR1 and CDR2: SEHNR, FQNEAQ (reference sequence). V gave up 7 bases and J gave up 2 bases, with 11 bases separating them.

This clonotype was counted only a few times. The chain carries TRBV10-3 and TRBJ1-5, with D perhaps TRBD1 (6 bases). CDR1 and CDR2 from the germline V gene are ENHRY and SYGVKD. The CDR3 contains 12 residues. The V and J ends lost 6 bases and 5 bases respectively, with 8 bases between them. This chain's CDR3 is CAIREGDQPQHF. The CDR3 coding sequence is TGTGCCATCAGGGAGGGGGATCAGCCCCAGCATTTT.

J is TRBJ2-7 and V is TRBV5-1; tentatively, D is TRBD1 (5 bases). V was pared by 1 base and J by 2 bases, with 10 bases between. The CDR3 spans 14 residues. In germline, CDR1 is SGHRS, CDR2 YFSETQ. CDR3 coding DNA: TGCGCCAGCAGCTTGATCAGGGAAACCTACGAGCAGTACTTC. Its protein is CASSLIRETYEQYF.

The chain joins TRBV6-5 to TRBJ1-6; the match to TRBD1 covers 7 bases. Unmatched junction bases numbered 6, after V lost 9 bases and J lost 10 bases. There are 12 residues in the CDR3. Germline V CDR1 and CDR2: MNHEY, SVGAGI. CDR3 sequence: CASALQGSPLHF. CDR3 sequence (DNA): TGTGCCAGTGCCTTACAGGGGTCACCCCTCCACTTT.

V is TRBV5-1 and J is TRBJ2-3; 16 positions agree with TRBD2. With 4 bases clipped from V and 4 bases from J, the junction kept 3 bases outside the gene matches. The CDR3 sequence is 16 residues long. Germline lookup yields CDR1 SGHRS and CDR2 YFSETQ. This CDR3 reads CASSTGTSGGADTQYF. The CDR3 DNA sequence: TGCGCCAGCAGCACGGGGACTAGCGGGGGGGCAGATACGCAGTATTTT.

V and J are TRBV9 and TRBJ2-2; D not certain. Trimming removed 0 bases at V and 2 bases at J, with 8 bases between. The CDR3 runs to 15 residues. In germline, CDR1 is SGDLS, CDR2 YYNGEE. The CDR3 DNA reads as TGTGCCAGCAGCGTAGACCCTTTAAACACCGGGGAGCTGTTTTTT. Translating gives CASSVDPLNTGELFF.

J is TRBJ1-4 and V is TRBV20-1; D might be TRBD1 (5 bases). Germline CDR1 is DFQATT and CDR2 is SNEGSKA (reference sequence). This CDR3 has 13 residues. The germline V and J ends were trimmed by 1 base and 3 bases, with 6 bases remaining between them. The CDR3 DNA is TGCAGTGCTAGAGGGGGGTCTAATGAAAAACTGTTTTTT. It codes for CSARGGSNEKLFF.

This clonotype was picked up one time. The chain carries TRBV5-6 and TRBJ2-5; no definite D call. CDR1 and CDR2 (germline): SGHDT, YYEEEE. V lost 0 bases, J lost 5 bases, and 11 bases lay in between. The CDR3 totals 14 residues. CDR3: CASSLVQSWETQYF. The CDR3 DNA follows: TGTGCCAGCAGCTTGGTGCAGAGTTGGGAGACCCAGTACTTC.

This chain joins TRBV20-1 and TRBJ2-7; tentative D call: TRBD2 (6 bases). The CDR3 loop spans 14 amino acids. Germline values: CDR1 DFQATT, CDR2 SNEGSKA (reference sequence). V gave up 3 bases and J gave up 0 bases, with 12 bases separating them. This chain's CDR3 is CSARGSGNSYEQYF. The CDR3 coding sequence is TGCAGTGCTAGGGGTAGCGGCAACTCCTACGAGCAGTACTTC.

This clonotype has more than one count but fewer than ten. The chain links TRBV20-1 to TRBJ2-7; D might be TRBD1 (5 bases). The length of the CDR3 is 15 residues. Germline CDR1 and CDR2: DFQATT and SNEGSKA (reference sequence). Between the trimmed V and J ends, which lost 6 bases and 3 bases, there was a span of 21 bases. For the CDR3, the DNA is TGCAGTGCCAGTCTGATAAGGCAGGGCTACTACGAGCAGTACTTC. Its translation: CSASLIRQGYYEQYF.